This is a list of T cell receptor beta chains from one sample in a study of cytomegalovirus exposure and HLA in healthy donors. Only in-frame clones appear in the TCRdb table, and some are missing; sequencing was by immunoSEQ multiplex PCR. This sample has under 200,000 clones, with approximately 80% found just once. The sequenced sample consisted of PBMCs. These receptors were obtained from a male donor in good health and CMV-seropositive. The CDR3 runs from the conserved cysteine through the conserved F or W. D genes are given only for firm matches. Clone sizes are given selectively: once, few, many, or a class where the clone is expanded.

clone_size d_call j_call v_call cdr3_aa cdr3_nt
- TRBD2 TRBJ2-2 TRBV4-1 CASSAGGRAGELFF TGCGCCAGCAGCGCGGGAGGGCGAGCCGGGGAGCTGTTTTTT
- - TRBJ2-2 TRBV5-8 CASSLVLVDTGELFF TGTGCCAGCAGCTTGGTTTTAGTGGACACCGGGGAGCTGTTTTTT
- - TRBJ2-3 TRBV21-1 CASSTRPGADTQYF TGTGCCAGCAGCACCCGACCAGGGGCAGATACGCAGTATTTT
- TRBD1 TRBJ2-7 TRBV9 CASSARQGPYEQYF TGTGCCAGCAGCGCCAGACAGGGCCCCTACGAGCAGTACTTC
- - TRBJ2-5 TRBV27 CASSLRGRETQYF TGTGCCAGCAGTTTGAGGGGGAGAGAGACCCAGTACTTC
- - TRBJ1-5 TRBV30 CAWSVLHSNQPQHF TGTGCCTGGAGTGTACTCCATAGCAATCAGCCCCAGCATTTT
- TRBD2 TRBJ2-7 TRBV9 CASSVGGREEDEQYF TGTGCCAGCAGCGTAGGGGGGCGGGAGGAGGACGAGCAGTACTTC
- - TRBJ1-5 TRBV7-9 CASSLGQSNQPQHF TGTGCCAGCAGCTTAGGACAGTCAAATCAGCCCCAGCATTTT
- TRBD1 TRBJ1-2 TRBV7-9 CASSLARQGLDGYTF TGTGCCAGCAGCTTAGCGAGACAGGGGTTGGATGGCTACACCTTC
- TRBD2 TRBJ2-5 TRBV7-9 CASSPRVGLAGEETQYF TGTGCCAGCAGCCCCAGGGTGGGACTAGCGGGAGAAGAGACCCAGTACTTC
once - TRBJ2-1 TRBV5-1 CASSSGSYNEQFF TGCGCCAGCAGCTCCGGTTCCTACAATGAGCAGTTCTTC
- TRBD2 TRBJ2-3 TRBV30 CAWGSGTYTQYF TGTGCCTGGGGTAGCGGGACATATACGCAGTATTTT
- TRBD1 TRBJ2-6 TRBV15 CATSRGEGAGANVLTF TGTGCCACCAGCAGAGGAGAGGGGGCAGGGGCCAACGTCCTGACTTTC
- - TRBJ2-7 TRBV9 CASSAGLSGYEQYF TGTGCCAGCAGCGCAGGCCTGTCCGGCTACGAGCAGTACTTC
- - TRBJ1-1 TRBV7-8 CASSLEVRVNTEAFF TGTGCCAGCAGCTTAGAAGTAAGAGTGAACACTGAAGCTTTCTTT
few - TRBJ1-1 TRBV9 CASSVGAGAGGTEAFF TGTGCCAGCAGCGTAGGGGCAGGGGCGGGAGGCACTGAAGCTTTCTTT
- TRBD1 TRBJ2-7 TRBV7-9 CASSLAGGTGDEQYF TGTGCCAGCAGCTTAGCGGGGGGGACAGGGGACGAGCAGTACTTC
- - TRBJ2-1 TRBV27 CASSLTKRNEQFF TGTGCCAGCAGTCTCACTAAGCGCAATGAGCAGTTCTTC
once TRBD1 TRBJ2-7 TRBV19 CASSHPGQGTGSEQYF TGTGCCAGTAGCCACCCCGGACAGGGGACGGGGAGCGAGCAGTACTTC
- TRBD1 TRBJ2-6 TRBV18 CASSPNGTGSSGANVLTF TGTGCCAGCTCACCCAACGGGACAGGGTCCTCTGGGGCCAACGTCCTGACTTTC
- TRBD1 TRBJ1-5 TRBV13 CASSLGGGRDQPQHF TGTGCCAGCAGCTTAGGAGGGGGCAGGGACCAGCCCCAGCATTTT
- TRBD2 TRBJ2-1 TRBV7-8 CASSTSSGRGKNEQFF TGTGCCAGCAGCACCTCTAGCGGGAGGGGAAAGAATGAGCAGTTCTTC
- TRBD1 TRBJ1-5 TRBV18 CASSPTTGGRQPQHF TGTGCCAGCTCCCCTACGACAGGGGGCAGACAGCCCCAGCATTTT
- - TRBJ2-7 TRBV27 CASSLGSGAYEQYF TGTGCCAGCAGTTTGGGCAGCGGCGCCTACGAGCAGTACTTC
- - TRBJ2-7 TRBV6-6 CASSYGAAYEQYF TGTGCCAGCAGTTACGGGGCAGCCTACGAGCAGTACTTC
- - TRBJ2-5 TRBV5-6 CASSSVEEPPYVQYF TGCGCCAGCAGCTCCGTTGAGGAACCTCCCTACGTCCAGTACTTC
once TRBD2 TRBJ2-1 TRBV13 CASSARLAENYNEQFF TGTGCCAGCAGCGCCAGACTAGCGGAGAACTACAATGAGCAGTTCTTC
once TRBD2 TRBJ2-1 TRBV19 CASGLAGSWGREQFF TGTGCCAGCGGCTTAGCGGGAAGTTGGGGTCGGGAGCAGTTCTTC
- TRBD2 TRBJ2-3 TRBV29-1 CSVAGGGLAGGLAQYF TGCAGCGTTGCCGGGGGCGGACTAGCGGGAGGATTGGCGCAGTATTTT
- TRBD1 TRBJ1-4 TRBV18 CASSPDRANEKLFF TGTGCCAGCTCACCGGACAGGGCTAATGAAAAACTGTTTTTT
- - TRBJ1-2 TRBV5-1 CASSFGPSGGSYGYTF TGCGCCAGCAGCTTTGGCCCCTCCGGCGGGAGCTATGGCTACACCTTC
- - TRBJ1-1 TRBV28 CASSLFSWASNTEAFF TGTGCCAGCAGTTTATTCTCTTGGGCTTCGAACACTGAAGCTTTCTTT
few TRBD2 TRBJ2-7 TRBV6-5 CASSYSRTSGVYEQYF TGTGCCAGCAGTTACTCGCGTACTAGCGGGGTTTACGAGCAGTACTTC
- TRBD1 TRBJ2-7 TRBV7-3 CASSRTGGSWEQYF TGTGCCAGCAGCCGGACAGGGGGTTCTTGGGAGCAGTACTTC
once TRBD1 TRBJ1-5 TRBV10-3 CAISESGQGAQPQHF TGTGCCATCAGTGAGTCAGGACAGGGAGCTCAGCCCCAGCATTTT
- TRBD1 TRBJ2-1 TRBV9 CASSAHAGTGGVNEQFF TGTGCCAGCAGCGCACACGCAGGGACAGGGGGAGTCAATGAGCAGTTCTTC
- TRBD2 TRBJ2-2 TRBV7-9 CASSLGVPSGRAGELFF TGTGCCAGCAGCTTAGGAGTGCCCAGCGGGAGGGCCGGGGAGCTGTTTTTT
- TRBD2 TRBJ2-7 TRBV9 CASSQTSGSSYEQYF TGTGCCAGCAGCCAAACTAGCGGGAGCTCCTACGAGCAGTACTTC
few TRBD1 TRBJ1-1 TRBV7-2 CASSSGGNTEAFF TGTGCCAGCAGTTCAGGGGGGAACACTGAAGCTTTCTTT
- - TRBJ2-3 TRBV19 CASSVDSDTQYF TGTGCCAGTAGTGTAGACTCAGATACGCAGTATTTT
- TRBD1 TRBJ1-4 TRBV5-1 CASSLGRQGQEKLFF TGCGCCAGCAGCTTGGGAAGACAGGGACAAGAAAAACTGTTTTTT
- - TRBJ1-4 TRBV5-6 CASSLGVWASNEKLFF TGTGCCAGCAGCTTGGGAGTATGGGCCTCTAATGAAAAACTGTTTTTT
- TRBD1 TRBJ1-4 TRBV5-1 CASSPTGARNEKLFF TGCGCCAGCAGCCCCACAGGGGCACGAAATGAAAAACTGTTTTTT
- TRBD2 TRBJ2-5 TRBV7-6 CASSFPSGTETQYF TGTGCCAGCAGCTTTCCTAGCGGGACAGAGACCCAGTACTTC
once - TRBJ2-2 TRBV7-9 CASSLWAIPGELFF TGTGCCAGCAGCTTATGGGCGATCCCCGGGGAGCTGTTTTTT
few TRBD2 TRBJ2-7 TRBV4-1 CASSLGGRGVHYEQYF TGCGCCAGCAGCCTGGGAGGGAGAGGGGTCCATTACGAGCAGTACTTC